This is a list of T cell receptor beta chains from one sample in a study of CD8 T cells in ankylosing spondylitis. TCRdb called the 5' RACE reads again in MiXCR, with one record for every CDR3 protein. Of 220,000 or so distinct CDR3 sequences listed, roughly 18% are singletons. Sequencing was performed on blood, either unsorted or a sorted T cell fraction (not recorded which). These TCRs come from a male donor with ankylosing spondylitis. Both conserved end residues are part of each CDR3. A D gene is named only where the DNA matches it firmly. Some rows have no size entry. The others give once, few or many, or a class for an expanded clone.

DNA	CDR3	V	J	length	size	D
TGTGCCAGCAGTGCAGGGGGCAGGACTGAAGCTTTCTTT	CASSAGGRTEAFF	TRBV6-6	TRBJ1-1	13	few	TRBD1
TGCGCCAGCAGCCCCAAGGCAGGGGGCGGTGGGAATGAGCAGTTCTTC	CASSPKAGGGGNEQFF	TRBV5-1	TRBJ2-1	16	many	TRBD1
TGTGCCAGCAGCCAAGAGGGACTCCCCAATGAGCAGTTCTTC	CASSQEGLPNEQFF	TRBV4-2	TRBJ2-1	14	.	.
TGTGCCAGCAGACCCGGACTGCTAAGCTCCTACAATGAGCAGTTCTTC	CASRPGLLSSYNEQFF	TRBV12-3/TRBV12-4	TRBJ2-1	16	few	.
TGTGCCTGGATGCCGGATTTGTCGGGAGGTGGAAATGAGCAGTTCTTC	CAWMPDLSGGGNEQFF	TRBV30	TRBJ2-1	16	.	TRBD2
TGTGCCAGCAGCCAAGAGTTGAGTGGGACTGCATTCTACAATGAGCAGTTCTTC	CASSQELSGTAFYNEQFF	TRBV3-1	TRBJ2-1	18	.	.
TGTGCCAGCGCCGACAGGGGTACTGGAAACACCATATATTTT	CASADRGTGNTIYF	TRBV6-1	TRBJ1-3	14	.	TRBD1
TGCGCCAGCAGCCAAGATTTCGGGACAGGGCCAGCGGTCTACGAGCAGTACTTC	CASSQDFGTGPAVYEQYF	TRBV4-1	TRBJ2-7	18	.	TRBD1
TGTGCCAGCAGCTTAGCAGAGGATACGCAGTATTTT	CASSLAEDTQYF	TRBV7-6	TRBJ2-3	12	many	.
TGCGCCAGCAGCCAAGGGACAGGCCCGGAGAACGAGCAGTACTTC	CASSQGTGPENEQYF	TRBV4-3	TRBJ2-7	15	.	TRBD1
TGTGCCATCAGTGCCGGGGGCAATCAGCCCCAGCATTTT	CAISAGGNQPQHF	TRBV10-3	TRBJ1-5	13	few	.
TGTGCCAGCACCGGGGCAGGGAGGGAAAAACTGTTTTTT	CASTGAGREKLFF	TRBV12-3/TRBV12-4	TRBJ1-4	13	.	.
TGTGCCAGCCGTTTGAGTACAGGGAATTCACCCCTCCACTTT	CASRLSTGNSPLHF	TRBV28	TRBJ1-6	14	few	.
TGCAGTGCTAGAGATACTGCGAACACCGGGGAGCTGTTTTTT	CSARDTANTGELFF	TRBV20-1	TRBJ2-2	14	few	.
TGTGCCAGCAGTGAGGAGAACACTGAAGCTTTCTTT	CASSEENTEAFF	TRBV25-1	TRBJ1-1	12	many	.
TGTGCCAGCAGTTACCGGTGGCAGGTGGAAAGTACTGAAGCTTTCTTT	CASSYRWQVESTEAFF	TRBV6-5	TRBJ1-1	16	.	.
TGTGCCAGCGGCTCGGGTGGAAGGGATACGCAGTATTTT	CASGSGGRDTQYF	TRBV27	TRBJ2-3	13	few	.
TGTGCCAGCAGCTTGGTAGGACTAGCAGACTACGAGCAGTACTTC	CASSLVGLADYEQYF	TRBV5-6	TRBJ2-7	15	few	TRBD2
TGCGCCAGCAGCCAAGATGACAGGTCCTACGAGCAGTACTTC	CASSQDDRSYEQYF	TRBV4-1	TRBJ2-7	14	.	.
TGTGCCAGCATCCTGCGACAGGTTACCTACGAGCAGTACTTC	CASILRQVTYEQYF	TRBV6-1	TRBJ2-7	14	.	.
TGCTGGGACCTGGGCTACGAGCAGTACTTC	CWDLGYEQYF	TRBV4-3	TRBJ2-7	10	.	.
TGTGCCAGCAGCCAAGACTGGGGGAGCTCCTACAATGAGCAGTTCTTC	CASSQDWGSSYNEQFF	TRBV3-1	TRBJ2-1	16	many	.
TGTGCCAGCATGCTAGCGGAAGATAGCGGGGAGCTGTTTTTT	CASMLAEDSGELFF	TRBV3-1	TRBJ2-2	14	few	TRBD2
TGTGCTAGCAGTTACTCGGGGACTAGCGGACCTCCGCTCGAGTTC	CASSYSGTSGPPLEF	TRBV6-5	TRBJ2-5	15	.	TRBD2